Following are 10 T cell receptor beta chains from one sample sequenced in a study of brain T cells in children with intractable seizures. Time point denoted: blood from clinic visit 5 months post-surgery; TSC patient then seizure free. The method was immunoSEQ multiplex PCR; TCRdb's version includes in-frame clones alone and lacks a portion of them. The table includes about 340,000 clones, 93% detected once. This specimen consisted of peripheral blood, obtained less than 6 months after surgery. Receptors originate from a boy under two years old with tuberous sclerosis and intractable seizures.

The chain uses TRBV7-3 and TRBJ2-1; D may match TRBD1 or TRBD2 (5 bases each). Trimming cost V 3 bases and J 7 bases, with 7 bases left between them. The germline CDR1 and CDR2 sequences are SGHTA and FQGTGA. This CDR3 comprises 12 residues. In DNA, the CDR3 is TGTGCCAGCAGCTTGTGGGGGAATGAGCAGTTCTTC. This codes for CASSLWGNEQFF. Complete variable domain (other parts from reference TRBV7-3 and TRBJ2-1): GAGVSQTPSNKVTEKGKYVELRCDPISGHTALYWYRQSLGQGPEFLIYFQGTGAADDSGLPNDRFFAVRPEGSVSTLKIQRTERGDSAVYLCASSLWGNEQFFGPGTRLTVL.

This clone was observed a single time. The J gene is TRBJ1-1, the V gene TRBV6-5; D gene uncertain. This CDR3 spans 13 amino acids. Trimming stripped 4 bases from V and 5 bases from J, with 11 bases between. The germline V gene has CDR1 MNHEY and CDR2 SVGAGI. This chain's CDR3 is CASSSYGRTEAFF. The CDR3, as DNA: TGTGCCAGCAGTTCCTACGGACGGACTGAAGCTTTCTTT.

The J gene is TRBJ2-1, the V gene TRBV6-2 or TRBV6-3; D possibly corresponds to TRBD1 (5 bases). Deletions cut 6 bases from V and 7 bases from J, with 22 bases between. CDR1 is MNHEY, CDR2 SVGEGT, per germline. The CDR3 length is 16 residues. In DNA form, the CDR3 reads TGTGCCAGCAGCCCCTCCCCCGACAGTGGTTGGAATGAGCAGTTCTTC. Its protein product is CASSPSPDSGWNEQFF.

The chain recombines TRBV6-2 or TRBV6-3 with TRBJ1-5; perhaps TRBD1 as D (5 bases). CDR3 length: 15 amino acids. Germline assignment: CDR1 MNHEY and CDR2 SVGEGT. The V gene lost 6 bases and the J gene lost 0 bases, with 12 bases spanning the gap. The CDR3 DNA is TGTGCCAGCAGGCCTGCAGGGCATAGCAATCAGCCCCAGCATTTT. Translation: CASRPAGHSNQPQHF.

The gene calls are TRBV19 and TRBJ1-5, with a weak D call TRBD1 (5 bases). The CDR3 spans 14 residues. Germline V gene sequence: CDR1 LNHDA, CDR2 SQIVND (reference sequence). The ends were cut back, 5 bases at V and 5 bases at J, with 13 bases in the middle. CDR3 region: CASSSSNRHQPQHF. In nucleotides, the CDR3 is TGTGCCAGTAGTTCATCAAACAGGCATCAGCCCCAGCATTTT.

This chain joins TRBV18 and TRBJ2-3; D unclear. V gave up 2 bases and J gave up 1 base, with 10 bases separating them. Germline CDR1 is KGHSH and CDR2 is LQKENI. This CDR3 region has 15 residues. The CDR3 loop reads CASSPSFLGTDTQYF. The CDR3 coding sequence is TGTGCCAGCTCACCATCCTTCCTAGGCACAGATACGCAGTATTTT.

The genes are TRBV24-1 and TRBJ2-6; no definite D call. CDR1 and CDR2 from the germline V gene are KGHDR and SFDVKD. With 5 bases removed from V and 4 bases from J, the gap between germline ends came to 2 bases. CDR3 size: 12 residues. The CDR3 protein is CATSGGANVLTF. CDR3 coding DNA: TGTGCCACCAGTGGAGGGGCCAACGTCCTGACTTTC.

CDR3 DNA: TGCGCCAGCAGGGAGACGGACAAAAACATTCAGTACTTC. This codes for CASRETDKNIQYF. The chain has TRBV5-1 and TRBJ2-4; D is uncertain. The CDR3 is 13 amino acids. V was pared by 5 bases and J by 3 bases, with 9 bases between. Germline CDR1 reads SGHRS; CDR2 reads YFSETQ.

The chain uses TRBV6-5 and TRBJ2-7; TRBD2 is a possible D gene (6 bases). The germline V and J ends were trimmed by 6 bases and 0 bases, with 12 bases remaining between them. The CDR3 is made up of 14 amino acids. Germline CDR1 MNHEY, CDR2 SVGAGI. This chain's CDR3 is CASSLTRSSYEQYF. In DNA, the CDR3 is TGTGCCAGCAGCCTGACTAGAAGCTCCTACGAGCAGTACTTC.

This clone was recorded once. This rearrangement joins TRBV9 to TRBJ1-2; possible D gene TRBD1, 5 bases. V was pared by 4 bases and J by 2 bases, with 12 bases between. Germline V lookup: CDR1 SGDLS, CDR2 YYNGEE. The length of the CDR3 is 14 residues. In DNA form, the CDR3 reads TGTGCCAGCAGCACTACAGGACTCAACTATGGCTACACCTTC. Its translation: CASSTTGLNYGYTF.